This TCR beta chain is from a study of blood T cells in healthy people across ages (dated by TCRdb to the mid-2010s). With regard to the full study: In model experiments, template switching captured about one uniquely barcoded TCR beta cDNA molecule for every two T cells. The study measured age-related changes in TCR beta repertoire diversity using deep sequencing normalized with unique cDNA molecular identifiers. The donors were divided into four age groups: young (average around 16 years), middle-aged (about 39), aged (about 61) and long-lived (roughly 86). To avoid experimental bias, donors of different ages were distributed randomly across sequencing lanes. For two donors (one aged 18 to 30 and one aged 80 or older), the study analyzed two additional independent replicas of 1 million unique cDNA reads from the same blood draw.

Results the study describes overall, beyond this receptor: Because profiling used bulk unsorted PBMCs, naive and antigen-experienced compartments could not be compared conclusively. Estimates of total diversity from one million sequenced T cells were regarded as lower bounds and underestimates. Observed TCR beta diversity correlated strongly with the percentage of naive T cells measured by flow cytometry. Observed TCR beta diversity per million T cells fell roughly linearly with age, and a significant reduction was already apparent by age roughly 40. Compared with the aged group, the long-lived group had more naive CD4+ T cells, fewer expanded clones and increased TCR diversity, a pattern suggesting age selection. The CMV infection status of donors was not known, potentially confounding age-related changes in expanded clonotypes.

This clonotype was picked up a small number of times. Its antigen remains undetermined. The record has no base qualities; no much larger clone is one base away. The CDR3 runs 14 amino acids, cysteine and phenylalanine included. Only the CDR3 region is kept as DNA, spanning 42 bases read in frame from base 1. V is cut by 2 bases and J by 5 bases, and the space between the germline ends is 10 bases. From a lookup of the germline V gene, CDR1 and CDR2 are SGDLS and YYNGEE. The donors were under 40 Caucasian individuals from Russia, aged about 6 to 95 years, who were systemically healthy. Approximately 9.3 milliliters of peripheral blood were drawn from each donor into EDTA-treated Vacutainer tubes. Ficoll-Paque density-gradient centrifugation was used to isolate PBMCs, with at least 7 million per sample. Total RNA was extracted from PBMCs with Trizol reagent, with at least 6 micrograms obtained per sample. For every donor, an aliquot of PBMCs went through flow cytometry to measure the percentages of naive CD45RAhigh/CD27high T cells.

The library was generated by 5' RACE. The reads were generated on an Illumina HiSeq 2500. A second roughly 6 to 11 cycle PCR used a sample-barcoded 5' primer and a J-beta primer mix. Each TCR beta cDNA molecule received a unique molecular identifier from a template-switch 5' adaptor carrying 12 random nucleotides. At least 2.5 million CDR3-containing paired-end reads were obtained from each sample. All of the RNA was converted into first-strand cDNA using the Mint cDNA synthesis kit, with a TRBC-specific oligonucleotide serving as the primer. Following uracil-DNA glycosylase treatment, all cDNA underwent a first 18-cycle PCR with the universal primers M1SS and BC2_uni_R. Under the source paper's analysis protocol: Each sample was normalized by randomly selecting 1 million high-quality reads, each carrying a distinct molecular identifier. Reads with shared molecular identifiers were discarded instead of being binned into consensus sequences. MiTCR, run with a Q25 quality threshold and the strictest error-elimination algorithm, handled CDR3 identification, clonotype clustering and error correction. Lower-bound total TCR beta diversity was estimated with a nonparametric unseen species model using Euler transformation. TCRdb reprocessed the public reads (quality trimming at Q25 with fastp, clone calling with MiXCR) and kept in-frame beta chains. Merged by CDR3 protein, the rows form single entries marked with the most common genes and DNA. The V and J calls and clone size come from TCRdb's table, not from the authors' own analysis. The sample yields about 1,500,000 distinct CDR3 sequences; under 30% were counted once. The top ten clonotypes cover 7.7% of the sample.

The sequence was collected from a woman younger than 45 in good health. The sequenced sample was blood. The sequence joins TRBV9 to TRBJ2-2; a weak D assignment points to TRBD2 (5 bases agree). The DNA sequence is TGTGCCAGCAGCGTTTCGGGGAAGACCGGGGAGCTGTTTTTT. Translated, this is CASSVSGKTGELFF. Beyond the CDR3, the reference TRBV9 and TRBJ2-2 genes provide the residues; the full variable domain reads: DSGVTQTPKHLITATGQRVTLRCSPRSGDLSVYWYQQSLDQGLQFLIQYYNGEERAKGNILERFSAQQFPDLHSELNLSSLELGDSALYFCASSVSGKTGELFFGEGSRLTVL.